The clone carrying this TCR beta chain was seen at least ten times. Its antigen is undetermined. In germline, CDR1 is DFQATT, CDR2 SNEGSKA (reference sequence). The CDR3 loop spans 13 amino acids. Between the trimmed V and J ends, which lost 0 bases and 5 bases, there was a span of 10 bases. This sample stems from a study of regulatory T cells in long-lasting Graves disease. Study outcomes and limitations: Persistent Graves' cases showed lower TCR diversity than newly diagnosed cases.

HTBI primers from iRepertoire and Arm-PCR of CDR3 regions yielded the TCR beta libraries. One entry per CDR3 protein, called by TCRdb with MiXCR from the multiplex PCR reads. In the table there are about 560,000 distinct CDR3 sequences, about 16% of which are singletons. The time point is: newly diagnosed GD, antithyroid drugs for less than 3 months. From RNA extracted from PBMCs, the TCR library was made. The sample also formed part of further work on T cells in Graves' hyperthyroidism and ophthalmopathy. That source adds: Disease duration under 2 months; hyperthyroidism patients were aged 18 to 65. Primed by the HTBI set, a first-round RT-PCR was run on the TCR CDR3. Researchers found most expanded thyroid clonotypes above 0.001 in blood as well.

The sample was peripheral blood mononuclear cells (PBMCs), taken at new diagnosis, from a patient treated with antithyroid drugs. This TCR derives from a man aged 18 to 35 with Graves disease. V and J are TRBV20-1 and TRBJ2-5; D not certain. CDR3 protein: CSARDWLGETQYF. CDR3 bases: TGCAGTGCTAGAGATTGGCTAGGGGAGACCCAGTACTTC.